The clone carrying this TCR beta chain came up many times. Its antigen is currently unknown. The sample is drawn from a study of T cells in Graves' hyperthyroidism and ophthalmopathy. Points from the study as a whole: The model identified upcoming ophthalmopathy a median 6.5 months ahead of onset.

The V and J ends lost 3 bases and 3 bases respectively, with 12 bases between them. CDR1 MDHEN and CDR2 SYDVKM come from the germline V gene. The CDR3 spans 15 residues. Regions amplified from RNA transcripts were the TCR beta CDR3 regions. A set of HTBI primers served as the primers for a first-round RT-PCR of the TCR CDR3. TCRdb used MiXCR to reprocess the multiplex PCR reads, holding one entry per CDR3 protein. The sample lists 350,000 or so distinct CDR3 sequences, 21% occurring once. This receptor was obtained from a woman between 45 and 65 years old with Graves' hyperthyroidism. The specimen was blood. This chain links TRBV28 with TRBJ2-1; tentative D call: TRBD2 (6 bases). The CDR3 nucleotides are TGTGCCAGCAGTTTTGGGGGGATAAGCTACAATGAGCAGTTCTTC. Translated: CASSFGGISYNEQFF.